This TCR beta chain is from a study of T cell changes during pregnancy in multiple sclerosis. Some clones are missing from TCRdb's copy, which holds only in-frame ones; the method was immunoSEQ multiplex PCR. Of tens of thousands of clones in the sample, 91% were seen once. This CDR3 comprises 12 residues. CDR1 is KGHSH and CDR2 is LQKENI in the germline V gene. V dropped 3 bases and J dropped 7 bases, with 7 bases sitting between them. The chain uses TRBV18 and TRBJ2-1; possibly TRBD1 for D (6 bases). The specimen was peripheral blood, collected in the third trimester of pregnancy. The source of this sequence is a female donor in good health, enrolled as a control in a pregnancy study. The CDR3 is CASSPQGNEQFF. The CDR3 DNA reads TGTGCCAGCTCACCTCAGGGGAATGAGCAGTTCTTC.